A single sample gave rise to the 24 T cell receptor beta chains below, sequenced in a study of blood T cell repertoires in COVID-19. Clones were read by immunoSEQ multiplex PCR, and TCRdb kept only the in-frame ones, dropping some. This table holds 45,000 to 55,000 clones, roughly 80% found once. The sequenced material came from peripheral blood. The receptors were gathered from a human donor in a cohort sampled during active COVID-19.

The rearrangement links TRBV6-6 to TRBJ2-3; 7 bases fit TRBD2. Germline V gives CDR1 MNHNY, CDR2 SVGAGI (reference sequence). V gave up 4 bases and J gave up 3 bases; unmatched junction bases: 4. This CDR3 contains 14 residues. CDR3 sequence: CASSSPGLTDTQYF. The CDR3 coding sequence is TGTGCCAGCAGTTCTCCGGGACTAACAGATACGCAGTATTTT.

DNA of the CDR3: TGTGCCAGCAGCCAATCCTGGAGGCCGGCGGAGACCCAGTACTTC. Translation: CASSQSWRPAETQYF. The V gene is TRBV3-1 (or the pseudogene TRBV3-2), the J gene TRBJ2-5, with D possibly TRBD2 on 5 matching bases. Germline V gene sequence: CDR1 LGHDT, CDR2 YNNKEL (reference sequence). The CDR3 is 15 amino acids. Trimming took 2 bases from V and 5 from J, leaving 15 bases between them.

The chain carries TRBV9 and TRBJ1-2; no definite D call. The CDR3 covers 14 residues. Germline CDR1 SGDLS, CDR2 YYNGEE. V lost 3 bases and J 2 bases, leaving 11 bases between the germline ends. The CDR3 DNA reads as TGTGCCAGCAGCGAAGCGCTCGGAAACTATGGCTACACCTTC. This codes for CASSEALGNYGYTF.

This chain links TRBV7-6 with TRBJ2-5, with a tentative D call TRBD1 (6 bases). The CDR3 runs 13 residues. V was cut by 2 bases and J by 5 bases, with 9 bases left in between. CDR1 and CDR2 (germline): SGHVS, FNYEAQ. The CDR3 region is CASSLSRGETQYF. In nucleotides, the CDR3 is TGTGCCAGCAGCTTATCTAGGGGGGAGACCCAGTACTTC.

This chain's CDR3 is CASSYGGARYTF. The CDR3 region has the DNA TGTGCCAGCAGTTACGGCGGGGCCCGCTACACCTTC. The chain has TRBV6-5 and TRBJ1-2; a possible D gene is TRBD1 (5 bases). The CDR3 contains 12 residues. Germline assignment: CDR1 MNHEY and CDR2 SVGAGI. Between the trimmed V and J ends, which lost 2 bases and 9 bases, there was a span of 10 bases.

The chain joins TRBV7-9 to TRBJ2-3; 9 bases line up with TRBD2. The CDR3 spans 15 residues. V lost 5 bases and J lost 3; bases outside the gene matches: 6. Germline V gene sequence: CDR1 SEHNR, CDR2 FQNEAQ (reference sequence). The CDR3 sequence: CASSVRGGRTDTQYF. The CDR3 nucleotides read TGTGCCAGCAGCGTGCGGGGGGGCCGAACAGATACGCAGTATTTT.

The gene calls are TRBV6-6 and TRBJ2-1; D might be TRBD1 (6 bases). V was shortened by 5 bases and J by 6 bases, with 11 bases between the two germline ends. This CDR3 spans 13 amino acids. Germline loops: CDR1 MNHNY, CDR2 SVGAGI (reference sequence). CDR3 sequence: CASSLLQGNEQFF. The DNA for the CDR3 is TGTGCCAGCAGTCTACTACAGGGCAATGAGCAGTTCTTC.

The V gene is TRBV7-2, the J gene TRBJ1-2; possible D gene TRBD1, 5 bases. The CDR3 is made up of 14 amino acids. The germline V gene encodes CDR1 SGHTA and CDR2 FQGNSA. V lost 4 bases and J 10 bases, leaving 19 bases between the germline ends. Here the CDR3 reads CASSSHQGTGNYTF. The CDR3 DNA follows: TGTGCCAGCAGCTCGCACCAGGGTACCGGAAACTACACCTTC. Together with reference TRBV7-2 and TRBJ1-2, the CDR3 gives the full variable domain: GAGVSQSPSNKVTEKGKDVELRCDPISGHTALYWYRQSLGQGLEFLIYFQGNSAPDKSGLPSDRFSAERTGGSVSTLTIQRTQQEDSAVYLCASSSHQGTGNYTFGSGTRLTVV.

This clone has more than one count but fewer than ten. The rearrangement links TRBV2 to TRBJ1-5; no definite D call. V was shortened by 2 bases and J by 7 bases, with 12 bases between the two germline ends. CDR1 is SNHLY, CDR2 FYNNEI, per germline. The CDR3 is 14 amino acids. The CDR3 DNA sequence: TGTGCCAGCAGTGAACTTACGGGTCGGCAGCCCCAGCATTTT. Protein: CASSELTGRQPQHF.

This chain connects TRBV6-5 to TRBJ1-1; D is possibly TRBD1 (6 bases). Trimming cost V 6 bases and J 1 base, with 15 bases left between them. In germline, CDR1 is MNHEY, CDR2 SVGAGI. The CDR3 sequence is 15 residues long. The CDR3 is CASRPVGGRNTEAFF. The CDR3 bases are TGTGCCAGCAGACCCGTTGGGGGCCGGAACACTGAAGCTTTCTTT.

This clone was seen only once. J is TRBJ1-4 and V is TRBV6-2 or TRBV6-3, with D unresolved. CDR3 length: 14 amino acids. The ends were cut back, 5 bases at V and 7 bases at J, with 14 bases in the middle. Germline CDR1 reads MNHEY; CDR2 reads SVGEGT. The CDR3 region is CASSTRKSSEKLFF. The CDR3 DNA sequence: TGTGCCAGCAGTACCAGGAAGAGTAGTGAAAAACTGTTTTTT.

This clone occurred a few times. This sequence joins TRBV6-5 and TRBJ2-7, with D uncertain. The CDR3 totals 13 residues. Germline values: CDR1 MNHEY, CDR2 SVGAGI. The germline V and J ends were trimmed by 3 bases and 2 bases, with 8 bases remaining between them. CDR3 sequence (DNA): TGTGCCAGCAGTTATGGTAACACCTACGAGCAGTACTTC. It specifies CASSYGNTYEQYF.

Sample share makes this clone medium-sized. The V call is TRBV30, the J call TRBJ1-1; D is unclear. The CDR3 runs 15 residues. V was cut by 4 bases and J by 6 bases, with 21 bases left in between. Per germline, CDR1 GTSNPN and CDR2 SVGIG (reference sequence). DNA for the CDR3: TGTGCCTGGACCCTATACGGAACGGAGAGATCTGAAGCTTTCTTT. It encodes CAWTLYGTERSEAFF.

The CDR3 is CASSIGRGSNTEAFF. CDR3 nucleotides: TGTGCCAGTAGTATAGGGCGGGGGTCGAACACTGAAGCTTTCTTT. The chain recombines TRBV19 with TRBJ1-1; possible D gene TRBD1, 5 bases. The CDR3 spans 15 residues. The germline CDR1 and CDR2 sequences are LNHDA and SQIVND (reference sequence). Trimming cost V 1 base and J 1 base, with 10 bases left between them.

V and J are TRBV15 and TRBJ2-7; possible D gene TRBD1, 6 bases. V was clipped by 0 bases and J by 3 bases, with 9 bases between them. This CDR3 is built from 14 residues. Looked up from germline, CDR1 is LNHNV and CDR2 is YYDKDF (reference sequence). CDR3 nucleotides: TGTGCCACCAGCAGAGAGGGCAGGGGCTACGAGCAGTACTTC. It yields the protein CATSREGRGYEQYF.

The chain combines TRBV5-1 with TRBJ1-6, with 7 positions matching TRBD1. V lost 5 bases and J lost 8; bases outside the gene matches: 4. The germline V gene has CDR1 SGHRS and CDR2 YFSETQ. The CDR3 consists of 13 residues. The CDR3 spells CASRTGTDSPLHF. The CDR3 DNA sequence: TGCGCCAGCAGGACAGGGACGGATTCACCCCTCCACTTT.

J is TRBJ1-5 and V is TRBV7-2; D unclear. V was clipped by 3 bases and J by 1 base, with 4 bases between them. The CDR3 is made up of 13 amino acids. Germline V gene data show CDR1 as SGHTA and CDR2 as FQGNSA. The CDR3 DNA sequence: TGTGCCAGCAGCTTCAAAAGCAATCAGCCCCAGCATTTT. Residues: CASSFKSNQPQHF.

The sample holds one count of this clone. This rearrangement joins TRBV4-1 to TRBJ1-2; tentatively, D is TRBD1 (5 bases). The germline V gene encodes CDR1 MGHRA and CDR2 YSYEKL. Between the trimmed V and J ends, which lost 3 bases and 3 bases, there was a span of 14 bases. The CDR3 sequence is 15 residues long. The DNA of the CDR3 is TGCGCCAGCAGCCAGACAGTCTTGGCTCACTATGGCTACACCTTC. Encoded protein: CASSQTVLAHYGYTF.

The genes are TRBV10-3 and TRBJ2-7; perhaps TRBD2 as D (6 bases). Trimming pared 2 bases from V and 0 bases from J, leaving 11 bases between. CDR1 is ENHRY and CDR2 is SYGVKD in the germline V gene. CDR3 length: 15 amino acids. The CDR3 DNA reads as TGTGCCATCAGTGAGGGGGCGGGGAGCTCCTACGAGCAGTACTTC. It translates to CAISEGAGSSYEQYF.

The chain carries TRBV19 and TRBJ1-5; TRBD1 matches 9 bases. Germline values: CDR1 LNHDA, CDR2 SQIVND (reference sequence). The ends lost 3 bases at V and 5 bases at J; junction bases unmatched: 8. The CDR3 consists of 16 residues. The DNA for the CDR3 is TGTGCCAGTAGTATCCTTTTTGACAGGGGGGATCAGCCCCAGCATTTT. Its translation: CASSILFDRGDQPQHF. The full variable domain, in which reference TRBV19 and TRBJ1-5 provide the parts outside the CDR3, is DGGITQSPKYLFRKEGQNVTLSCEQNLNHDAMYWYRQDPGQGLRLIYYSQIVNDFQKGDIAEGYSVSREKKESFPLTVTSAQKNPTAFYLCASSILFDRGDQPQHFGDGTRLSIL.

This chain uses TRBV4-2 with TRBJ1-1, with D unclear. Germline V gives CDR1 LGHNA, CDR2 YNFKEQ. V lost 5 bases to trimming and J lost 4 bases, with 14 bases between them. The CDR3 sequence is 14 residues long. This CDR3 is CASSFRRRSTEAFF. CDR3 DNA sequence: TGTGCCAGCAGCTTCCGGAGGAGGAGCACTGAAGCTTTCTTT.

This chain connects TRBV6-2 or TRBV6-3 to TRBJ2-7; D is undetermined. This CDR3 spans 13 amino acids. The V gene lost 4 bases and the J gene lost 0 bases, with 7 bases spanning the gap. The germline CDR1 and CDR2 sequences are MNHEY and SVGEGT. The CDR3 reads CASSLRSSYEQYF. CDR3 nucleotides: TGTGCCAGCAGTTTGCGGAGCTCCTACGAGCAGTACTTC.

The chain has TRBV6-1 and TRBJ2-7; 9 bases match TRBD1. The CDR3 extends over 15 amino acids. Germline lookup yields CDR1 MNHNS and CDR2 SASEGT. V trimming: 3 bases; J trimming: 2 bases; junction bases outside the gene matches: 5. The DNA for the CDR3 is TGTGCCAGCAGTGATTGGGGGACAGGGACCTACGAGCAGTACTTC. Its protein product is CASSDWGTGTYEQYF.

The chain uses TRBV14 and TRBJ1-4, with 7 bases identical to TRBD1. The CDR3 loop spans 16 amino acids. J lost 0 bases, V lost 3 bases, and 4 bases had no gene match. The germline CDR1 and CDR2 sequences are SGHDN and FVKESK. CDR3 DNA sequence: TGTGCCAGCAGCCAGACTACAGGGGCAACTAATGAAAAACTGTTTTTT. Amino acid sequence: CASSQTTGATNEKLFF.